This record concerns one T cell receptor (beta chain) sequence. In the authors' workflow: Amplification with reference gene primers provided the estimates of nucleated cell counts. TCRdb keeps only in-frame clones here, not all; method: immunoSEQ multiplex PCR. The D gene and trimming were derived from the DNA, and the V and J assignments and clone size from that table. The sample includes 200,000 to 250,000 clones, around 85% of them seen just once. These data originate in a study of blood T cell repertoires in COVID-19. In the study overall: Whether acute or convalescent, the COVID-19 samples came from the United States, Italy and Spain. PBMCs, B-cell-depleted T cells, or T cells were the source of the cDNA or gDNA that made up the material.

Per the germline V gene, CDR1 is GTSNPN and CDR2 is SVGIG (reference sequence). V was shortened by 2 bases and J by 7 bases, with 14 bases between the two germline ends. This CDR3 has 14 amino acids. Sequencing was performed on peripheral blood. V is TRBV30 and J is TRBJ1-4, with D possibly matching TRBD1 (6 bases). This receptor was obtained from a man aged 50-60 years with COVID-19, enrolled during active disease. In DNA, the CDR3 is TGTGCCTGGAGTTCAGGGGCGGCGGGTGAAAAACTGTTTTTT. Protein product: CAWSSGAAGEKLFF. The full variable domain, completed using reference TRBV30 and TRBJ1-4, is SQTIHQWPATLVQPVGSPLSLECTVEGTSNPNLYWYRQAAGRGLQLLFYSVGIGQISSEVPQNLSASRPQDRQFILSSKKLLLSDSGFYLCAWSSGAAGEKLFFGSGTQLSVL.